These T cell receptor beta chains were read from a single sample in a study of blood T cells in healthy people across ages. TCRdb redid the calling of the 5' RACE reads with MiXCR, one entry per CDR3 protein. The sample comprises roughly 1.4 million distinct CDR3 sequences, 45% to 70% of which are singletons, and over 5.5% rests with the top ten. The sequenced sample consisted of blood. The origin of the receptors is a man between 18 and 29 years old in good health. Both conserved end residues are part of each CDR3. Each record gives: D gene, V gene, J gene, clone size, CDR3 DNA, CDR3 protein. A D gene is named only where the DNA matches it firmly. Clone size, where shown, is once, few, many, or a class for clones that have expanded.

TRBD1	TRBV5-1	TRBJ2-7	few	TGCGCCAGCAGATATGACAGGGGAGTCTCCTACGAGCAGTACTTC	CASRYDRGVSYEQYF
TRBD1	TRBV28	TRBJ2-7	.	TGTGCCACGGATCTCTGGGGACAGGGGTCCTACGAGCAGTACTTC	CATDLWGQGSYEQYF
TRBD1	TRBV24-1	TRBJ1-1	.	TGTGCCACCAGTGATCGACAGGGCCCTGAAGCTTTCTTT	CATSDRQGPEAFF
.	TRBV7-9	TRBJ2-1	.	TGTGCCAGCAGCTTAGCGGGACGGGAAAATGAGCAGTTCTTC	CASSLAGRENEQFF
TRBD2	TRBV5-1	TRBJ2-1	.	TGCGCCAGCAGCCCCGGGACTAGTAGCTACAATGGGCAGTTCTTC	CASSPGTSSYNGQFF
TRBD1	TRBV12-3/TRBV12-4	TRBJ1-4	.	TGTGCCAGCAGGTCGACAGGGGGAAATGAAAAACTGTTTTTT	CASRSTGGNEKLFF
TRBD1	TRBV27	TRBJ2-5	.	TGTGCCAGCAGTCCCGGGACAGGGGCTAAAGAGACCCAGTACTTC	CASSPGTGAKETQYF
TRBD2	TRBV6-5	TRBJ2-1	.	TGTGCCAGCAGTTACTCGAGCCCCGGACTAGCCTCCTACAATGGGCAGTTCTTC	CASSYSSPGLASYNGQFF
TRBD1	TRBV11-2	TRBJ2-7	.	TGTGCCAGCAGCGCCCCCGGTCCCGGACAGGGGGTGAGCTACAATGAGCAGTACTTC	CASSAPGPGQGVSYNEQYF
.	TRBV4-1	TRBJ1-6	.	TGCGCCAGCAGCCAAGAATTGGGGAATTCACCCCTCCACTTT	CASSQELGNSPLHF
.	TRBV7-8	TRBJ2-7	.	TGTGCCAGCAGCTCTAGGAGAGGGATCTCCTACGAGCAGTACTTC	CASSSRRGISYEQYF
.	TRBV27	TRBJ1-5	.	TGTGCCAGCTCTTTTGGGGGACGAAGCAATCAGCCCCAGCATTTT	CASSFGGRSNQPQHF
.	TRBV12-3/TRBV12-4	TRBJ1-2	.	TGTGCCAGCAGTGTAGAGGGGCTTCACTATGGCTACACCTTC	CASSVEGLHYGYTF
TRBD1	TRBV15	TRBJ2-7	few	TGTGCCACCAGCAGAGGACAGGGGCCCTCCTACGAGCAGTACTTC	CATSRGQGPSYEQYF
.	TRBV25-1	TRBJ2-7	few	TGTGCCAGCAGTGCACTCAACCGGGACTTTTCCTACGAGCAGTACTTC	CASSALNRDFSYEQYF
.	TRBV6-6	TRBJ2-2	.	TGTGCCACCCCTGGGGGTTCCGGGGAGCTGTTTTTT	CATPGGSGELFF
.	TRBV20-1	TRBJ2-1	.	TGCAGTGCTAGAGATCGAAATGAGGGCCCCCACCCGGGTGAGCAGTTCTTC	CSARDRNEGPHPGEQFF
.	TRBV12-3/TRBV12-4	TRBJ2-1	.	TGTGCCAGCAGTTTTCGCGCAAACCCATCCCCCTACAATGAGCAGTTCTTC	CASSFRANPSPYNEQFF
.	TRBV4-3	TRBJ1-4	.	TGCGCCAGCGGTCCGGGCCTTAATGAAAAACTGTTTTTT	CASGPGLNEKLFF
.	TRBV4-1	TRBJ2-1	many	TGTGCCAGCAGCCGCGGCTACAATGAGCAGTTCTTC	CASSRGYNEQFF
TRBD2	TRBV30	TRBJ2-6	.	TGTGCCCGCGCGGGGGATGGTTTAATTGGGGCCAACGTCCTGACTTTC	CARAGDGLIGANVLTF
.	TRBV4-3	TRBJ2-2	few	TGCGCCAGCAGCCAAGATTGGGGGGGCCAGGACACCGGGGAGCTGTTTTTT	CASSQDWGGQDTGELFF
.	TRBV4-3	TRBJ1-1	.	TGCGCCAGCAGTCCCTCCCCCTCAGGGACGGTTGGAACTGAAGCTTTCTTT	CASSPSPSGTVGTEAFF
TRBD1	TRBV15	TRBJ2-3	.	TGTGCCACCAGCAGAGATGGGACAGGGCTACTTTCCACAGATACGCAGTATTTT	CATSRDGTGLLSTDTQYF
TRBD2	TRBV20-1	TRBJ2-1	once	TGCAGTGCTAGAGGTCGCGGACTAGCCAATGAGCAGTTCTTC	CSARGRGLANEQFF
TRBD1	TRBV20-1	TRBJ2-7	.	TGCAGTGCTCCTCGGGACAGGGGGCAATTTCTACCCTACGAGCAGTACTTC	CSAPRDRGQFLPYEQYF
.	TRBV3-1	TRBJ2-3	.	TGTGCCAGCAGCTTTCCAGCTACTGGGGGCACAGATACGCAGTATTTT	CASSFPATGGTDTQYF
TRBD2	TRBV27	TRBJ2-1	few	TGTGCCAGTCGAGAAGCGGGGGAACAGAATGAGCAGTTCTTC	CASREAGEQNEQFF
.	TRBV27	TRBJ1-1	few	TGTGCCAGCAGTCCGACAACGATGAACACTGAAGCTTTCTTT	CASSPTTMNTEAFF
.	TRBV14	TRBJ2-4	.	TGTGCCAGCAGACGTATGACAGAAAACATTCAGTACTTC	CASRRMTENIQYF
TRBD1	TRBV12-3/TRBV12-4	TRBJ2-7	.	TGTGCCAGCAGTTTGGATCCGGACAGGGACTACGAGCAGTACTTC	CASSLDPDRDYEQYF
.	TRBV12-3/TRBV12-4	TRBJ1-1	.	TGTGCCTCCGCTGCGGGGGCGGGGATGGACACTGAAGCTTTCTTT	CASAAGAGMDTEAFF
.	TRBV11-2	TRBJ2-5	.	TGTGCCAGCAGCTTAGATCCGCAGGGCGGCAGCAGTCAGTACTTC	CASSLDPQGGSSQYF
.	TRBV6-5	TRBJ2-3	few	TGTGCCAGCAGCTACCCTACAGGGCTTGATACGCAGTATTTT	CASSYPTGLDTQYF
TRBD1	TRBV2	TRBJ2-3	.	TGTGCCAGCTATCCGGGACAGGGACTCGGTTTTGCGCAGTATTTT	CASYPGQGLGFAQYF
TRBD1	TRBV11-2	TRBJ2-5	.	TGTGCCAGCAGCTTAAATCCAGGGGGCCGGGAGACCCAGTACTTC	CASSLNPGGRETQYF
.	TRBV24-1	TRBJ2-7	.	TGTGCCACCAGTGAAACATACAATGAGCAGTACTTC	CATSETYNEQYF
.	TRBV7-8	TRBJ2-5	.	TGTGCCAGCAGCTTAGGGGGGCGGCTCGCAGAGACCCAGTACTTC	CASSLGGRLAETQYF
.	TRBV11-2	TRBJ1-2	.	TGTGCCAGCAGCTACGGACATGGTTATGGCTACACCTTC	CASSYGHGYGYTF
.	TRBV28	TRBJ2-5	.	TGTGCCAGCAGTTACACAGCCACCTCCTACAATGGGCAGTACTTC	CASSYTATSYNGQYF
TRBD2	TRBV5-1	TRBJ2-7	.	TGCGCCAGCAGCTTGGGGACTGGGACTAGCGGATCCTACTACGAGCAGTACTTC	CASSLGTGTSGSYYEQYF
TRBD1	TRBV20-1	TRBJ2-4	.	TGCAGTGCTAGACGCAGGGGGCTGTTCATTCAGTACTTC	CSARRRGLFIQYF
.	TRBV10-3	TRBJ2-1	.	TGTGCCATCAGTGAGTCGATTCAGGAGCAGTTCTTC	CAISESIQEQFF
TRBD2	TRBV4-1	TRBJ2-3	.	TGCGCCAGCAGCCCCCGACTAGCGGGGGCGACCACAGATACGCAGTATTTT	CASSPRLAGATTDTQYF
TRBD2	TRBV7-6	TRBJ2-1	.	TGTGCCAGCAGCTCTCCGGGACTAGCGGCCTCGGGGGGGCAGTTCTTC	CASSSPGLAASGGQFF
.	TRBV5-1	TRBJ2-6	.	TGCGCCAGCAGCTTGGAGCCAGGGAATGGGGCCAACGTCCTGACTTTC	CASSLEPGNGANVLTF
.	TRBV6-5	TRBJ2-7	.	TGTGCCAGCAGTTACGGGGGGCCGGGCGAGCAGTACTTC	CASSYGGPGEQYF
.	TRBV6-2/TRBV6-3	TRBJ2-4	.	TGTGCCAGCACTAATGGTGACATTCAGTACTTC	CASTNGDIQYF
TRBD1	TRBV4-3	TRBJ2-7	once	TGCGCCAGCAGCCAATATAGGGACAGCGGATCCTACGAGCAGTACTTC	CASSQYRDSGSYEQYF
.	TRBV6-2/TRBV6-3	TRBJ1-1	.	TGTGCTGCGAGGCAGGACGGAATGAACACTGAAGCTTTCTTT	CAARQDGMNTEAFF
TRBD1	TRBV4-1	TRBJ2-7	.	TGCGCCAGCAGCCAAGCTTCCGGGACAGGGGCCTACGAGCAGTACTTC	CASSQASGTGAYEQYF
TRBD2	TRBV10-3	TRBJ2-7	few	TGTGCCATCAGCTTAGCGGGAGATGGGTACGAGCAGTACTTC	CAISLAGDGYEQYF
.	TRBV4-3	TRBJ2-6	.	TGCGCCAGCAGCCGCTTCTTGGAGTACTCTGGGGCCAACGTCCTGACTTTC	CASSRFLEYSGANVLTF
.	TRBV4-1	TRBJ2-7	.	TGCGCCAGCAGCCTTTGGGCCGCCGGGGACGAGCAGTACTTC	CASSLWAAGDEQYF
.	TRBV4-1	TRBJ2-7	few	TGCGCCAGCAGCCATGCTGACAGCGGTCTTTTCTACGAGCAGTACTTC	CASSHADSGLFYEQYF
.	TRBV27	TRBJ1-1	.	TGTGCCAGCAGCTCCCCCCCAGGGACTGAAGCTTTCTTT	CASSSPPGTEAFF
TRBD1	TRBV6-6	TRBJ2-7	.	TGTGCCAGCAGCGAGACAGGGGCCGCCTCTACCTACGAGCAGTACTTC	CASSETGAASTYEQYF
.	TRBV20-1	TRBJ2-6	once	TGCAGTGCTAAAACGACAGGGGCCAACGTCCTGACTTTC	CSAKTTGANVLTF